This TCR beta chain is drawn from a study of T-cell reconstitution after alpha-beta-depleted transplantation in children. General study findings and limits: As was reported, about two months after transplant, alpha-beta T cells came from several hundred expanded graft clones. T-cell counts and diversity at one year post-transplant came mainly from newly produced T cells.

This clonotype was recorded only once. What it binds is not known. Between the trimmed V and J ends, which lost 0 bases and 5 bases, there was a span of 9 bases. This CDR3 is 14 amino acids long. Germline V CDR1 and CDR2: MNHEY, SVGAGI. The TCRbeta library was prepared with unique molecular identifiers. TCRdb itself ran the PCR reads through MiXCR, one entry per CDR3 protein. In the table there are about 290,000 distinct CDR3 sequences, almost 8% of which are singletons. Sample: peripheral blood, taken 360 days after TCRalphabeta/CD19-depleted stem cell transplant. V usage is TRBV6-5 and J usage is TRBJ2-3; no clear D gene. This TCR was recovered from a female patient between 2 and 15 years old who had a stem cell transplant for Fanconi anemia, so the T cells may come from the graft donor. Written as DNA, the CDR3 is TGTGCCAGCAGTTACTCGAAGTATGGAGATACGCAGTATTTT. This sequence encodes CASSYSKYGDTQYF.